The 30 T cell receptor beta chains given below trace back to one sample, sequenced in a study of blood T cells in healthy people across ages. Sample-barcoded 5' priming and a J-beta primer mix drove a second PCR of 7 to 11 cycles. TCRdb independently ran MiXCR on the 5' RACE reads; one entry per CDR3 protein. The profile shows hundreds of thousands of distinct CDR3 sequences, 55% to 75% of them singletons. The sample consisted of blood. The source is a man younger than 40 in good health.

This rearrangement joins TRBV10-3 to TRBJ1-6; D not resolved. Between the trimmed V and J ends, which lost 0 bases and 5 bases, there was a span of 5 bases. Germline-derived CDR1 and CDR2 are ENHRY and SYGVKD. CDR3 size: 14 residues. Here the CDR3 reads CAISESPDNSPLHF. For the CDR3, the DNA is TGTGCCATCAGTGAGTCTCCAGATAATTCACCCCTCCACTTT.

The chain's CDR3 is CAWKGGVRGYTF. DNA for the CDR3: TGTGCCTGGAAGGGGGGCGTTCGCGGCTACACCTTC. The genes are TRBV30 and TRBJ1-2; perhaps TRBD1 as D (6 bases). CDR3 length: 12 residues. V lost 4 bases to trimming and J lost 8 bases, with 14 bases between them. Germline V gene data show CDR1 as GTSNPN and CDR2 as SVGIG (reference sequence). Supplemented by reference TRBV30 and TRBJ1-2, the full variable domain reads SQTIHQWPATLVQPVGSPLSLECTVEGTSNPNLYWYRQAAGRGLQLLFYSVGIGQISSEVPQNLSASRPQDRQFILSSKKLLLSDSGFYLCAWKGGVRGYTFGSGTRLTVV.

The rearrangement links TRBV20-1 to TRBJ2-1; tentatively, D is TRBD1 (6 bases). Trimming left V 2 bases short and J 9 bases short, with 20 bases between. The length of the CDR3 is 15 residues. Germline V gene data show CDR1 as DFQATT and CDR2 as SNEGSKA (reference sequence). The CDR3 loop is CSARSQFQGSGEQFF. In nucleotides, the CDR3 is TGCAGTGCTAGATCCCAATTCCAGGGGTCGGGTGAGCAGTTCTTC.

A few counts support this clonotype. The rearrangement links TRBV27 to TRBJ2-7; tentative D call: TRBD1 (6 bases). CDR3 size: 15 residues. The germline CDR1 and CDR2 sequences are MNHEY and SMNVEV (reference sequence). The V gene lost 2 bases and the J gene lost 5 bases, with 16 bases spanning the gap. CDR3 sequence: CASSLGPQGWHEQYF. CDR3 DNA: TGTGCCAGCAGTTTAGGTCCACAGGGCTGGCACGAGCAGTACTTC.

This clonotype was counted a few times. V is TRBV29-1 and J is TRBJ2-7; 11 bases line up with TRBD1. V shed 4 bases and J 5 bases; nucleotides not matched to a gene: 4. The CDR3 extends over 13 amino acids. The V gene's germline CDR1 is SQVTM and CDR2 ANQGSEA. The DNA of the CDR3 is TGCAGCGTTGGTTGGACAGGGGGCAACGAGCAGTACTTC. Amino acids: CSVGWTGGNEQYF.

The gene calls are TRBV15 and TRBJ2-7; no reliable D call. Germline CDR1 is LNHNV and CDR2 is YYDKDF (reference sequence). V lost 0 bases, J lost 2 bases, and 8 bases lay in between. This CDR3 contains 14 residues. The CDR3 is CATSRDKAAYEQYF. The CDR3 DNA follows: TGTGCCACCAGCAGAGATAAAGCTGCCTACGAGCAGTACTTC.

This clonotype showed up just a few times. The genes are TRBV4-3 and TRBJ2-7; weak D call: TRBD2 (6 bases). The ends were cut back, 2 bases at V and 11 bases at J, with 13 bases in the middle. CDR1 and CDR2 from the germline V gene are LGHNA and YSLEER. CDR3 length: 12 residues. The CDR3 nucleotides are TGCGCCAGCAGCCAACCAAACCGGGAGAAGTACTTC. This translates into CASSQPNREKYF.

This sequence joins TRBV12-3 or TRBV12-4 and TRBJ2-1, with 8 bases fitting TRBD1. This CDR3 has 14 amino acids. Trimming at V came to 7 bases and at J to 8 bases, leaving 10 bases not matched to a gene. CDR3: CASNPGGQVDEQFF. CDR3 in DNA: TGTGCCAGCAATCCAGGGGGCCAGGTCGATGAGCAGTTCTTC.

The rearrangement uses TRBV20-1 and TRBJ2-1; 10 bases match TRBD2. Germline CDR1 reads DFQATT; CDR2 reads SNEGSKA (reference sequence). With 6 bases clipped from V and 7 bases from J, the junction kept 15 bases outside the gene matches. The CDR3 length is 16 residues. This CDR3 is CSAQPLAGYRSNEQFF. Here the CDR3 DNA reads TGCAGTGCCCAGCCACTAGCGGGATACCGGTCGAATGAGCAGTTCTTC.

The rearrangement uses TRBV11-1 and TRBJ1-1, with D perhaps matching TRBD1 (5 bases). The germline V and J ends were trimmed by 1 base and 0 bases, with 33 bases remaining between them. The V gene's germline CDR1 is SGHAT and CDR2 FQDESV (reference sequence). The CDR3 has 23 amino acids. In DNA form, the CDR3 reads TGTGCCAGCAGCTTAGGTCGCTTACTGGGGCCACGGACCCGACTACTAATGAACACTGAAGCTTTCTTT. It translates to CASSLGRLLGPRTRLLMNTEAFF.

The rearrangement links TRBV30 to TRBJ2-7, with D uncertain. The germline V gene encodes CDR1 GTSNPN and CDR2 SVGIG (reference sequence). Between the trimmed V and J ends, which lost 0 bases and 2 bases, there was a span of 11 bases. CDR3 size: 14 residues. The CDR3 DNA is TGTGCCTGGAGTGTAGTGGGCCATACCTACGAGCAGTACTTC. Translation gives CAWSVVGHTYEQYF.

The gene calls are TRBV10-3 and TRBJ1-6; a weak D match, TRBD1 (5 bases). Germline assignment: CDR1 ENHRY and CDR2 SYGVKD. Deletions cut 4 bases from V and 5 bases from J, with 12 bases between. There are 15 residues in the CDR3. The CDR3 is CAISASLRDNSPLHF. CDR3 in DNA: TGTGCCATCAGTGCTTCTCTCAGGGATAATTCACCCCTCCACTTT.

This clonotype was detected only a few times. This sequence joins TRBV7-4 and TRBJ2-1, with 9 bases identical to TRBD1. V was clipped by 3 bases and J by 10 bases; unmatched bases: 13. The CDR3 has 16 residues. CDR1 and CDR2 from the germline V gene are SGHVT and SQSDAQ. This chain's CDR3 is CASSFVGTGYLGEQFF. In nucleotides, the CDR3 is TGTGCCAGCAGCTTCGTCGGGACAGGGTACTTGGGGGAGCAGTTCTTC.

V usage is TRBV20-1 and J usage is TRBJ2-5; 7 bases match TRBD1. CDR3 length: 13 amino acids. Germline V gene sequence: CDR1 DFQATT, CDR2 SNEGSKA (reference sequence). The junction had 5 bases not matched to a gene; V was cut back by 3 bases and J by 4 bases. In DNA, the CDR3 is TGCAGTGCTAGTAAGGACAGGTCAGAGACCCAGTACTTC. This sequence encodes CSASKDRSETQYF.

In this sample, this clonotype turned up many times. This sequence may be a read error, since a much larger clone differs from it by one base. The rearrangement links TRBV7-9 to TRBJ2-1, with TRBD1 matching over 7 bases. The DNA end lines up better with TRBJ2-7; the J call may be wrong. The CDR3 consists of 16 residues. Germline CDR1 reads SEHNR; CDR2 reads FQNEAQ (reference sequence). CDR3 bases: TGTGCCAGCAGACCCCCAGGGGGTCCCTCCTACAATGAGCAGTACTTC. Its translation is CASRPPGGPSYNEQYF.

This clonotype appeared a few times. This chain links TRBV14 with TRBJ2-1, with 11 bases lining up with TRBD2. CDR1 is SGHDN and CDR2 is FVKESK in the germline V gene. The V and J ends lost 0 bases and 7 bases, in that order; junction bases with no gene match: 11. The CDR3 has 18 amino acids. DNA for the CDR3: TGTGCCAGCAGCCAAGATTTAGGTAGCGGGAGGGCCAGGAATGAGCAGTTCTTC. Protein sequence: CASSQDLGSGRARNEQFF.

This clonotype was counted only a few times. One end of the junction is discordant with germline, which a read error may explain. V usage is TRBV20-1 and J usage is TRBJ2-3, with a tentative D call TRBD1 (5 bases). CDR3 size: 13 residues. From germline, CDR1 is DFQATT and CDR2 SNEGSKA (reference sequence). CDR3 bases: TGCAGTGCTTACCGCGACCCCACAGGTACGCAGTATTTT. It encodes CSAYRDPTGTQYF.

The rearrangement uses TRBV30 and TRBJ1-2; 7 bases are shared with TRBD1. In germline, CDR1 is GTSNPN, CDR2 SVGIG (reference sequence). V was pared by 2 bases and J by 5 bases, with 8 bases of the junction left unmatched. The CDR3 loop spans 14 amino acids. The CDR3 region is CAWSSGRGGYGYTF. As DNA, the CDR3 is TGTGCCTGGAGTTCGGGCAGGGGGGGATATGGCTACACCTTC.

The chain carries TRBV30 and TRBJ1-6; 7 bases align to TRBD1. Germline loops: CDR1 GTSNPN, CDR2 SVGIG (reference sequence). The V segment lost 2 bases and the J segment 9 bases; nucleotides outside the gene matches: 4. There are 13 residues in the CDR3. CDR3 bases: TGTGCCTGGAGTACAGGGGACCGTTCACCCCTCCACTTT. Encoded protein: CAWSTGDRSPLHF.

The chain couples TRBV7-2 to TRBJ2-7; the D is unclear. Trimming took off 1 base at V and 7 bases at J, with 11 bases between the two ends. The CDR3 is 13 amino acids. CDR1 SGHTA and CDR2 FQGNSA come from the germline V gene. The CDR3 protein is CASSLEEVQEQYF. In DNA, the CDR3 is TGTGCCAGCAGCTTAGAGGAAGTCCAGGAGCAGTACTTC. Full variable domain (missing parts from reference TRBV7-2 and TRBJ2-7): GAGVSQSPSNKVTEKGKDVELRCDPISGHTALYWYRQSLGQGLEFLIYFQGNSAPDKSGLPSDRFSAERTGGSVSTLTIQRTQQEDSAVYLCASSLEEVQEQYFGPGTRLTVT.

This chain links TRBV6-2 or TRBV6-3 with TRBJ2-1; D possibly matches TRBD1 or TRBD2 (5 bases each). Germline V lookup: CDR1 MNHEY, CDR2 SVGEGT. The CDR3 is 14 amino acids. V was pared by 8 bases and J by 5 bases, with 16 bases between. CDR3: CASGTSGTHNEQFF. CDR3 nucleotide sequence: TGTGCCAGCGGGACCTCCGGGACCCACAATGAGCAGTTCTTC.

The chain employs TRBV28 and TRBJ2-3; D gene unclear. Germline V lookup: CDR1 MDHEN, CDR2 SYDVKM. The CDR3 has 13 residues. The ends were cut back, 4 bases at V and 2 bases at J, with 7 bases in the middle. The DNA for the CDR3 is TGTGCCAGCAGTTATCTTATCACAGATACGCAGTATTTT. It yields the protein CASSYLITDTQYF. Filled out from reference TRBV28 and TRBJ2-3, the complete variable domain reads DVKVTQSSRYLVKRTGEKVFLECVQDMDHENMFWYRQDPGLGLRLIYFSYDVKMKEKGDIPEGYSVSREKKERFSLILESASTNQTSMYLCASSYLITDTQYFGPGTRLTVL.

This clonotype was counted between two and nine times. The junction and the germline gene differ at one end; a read error may be behind it. CDR3 loop: CVSSQALSNEQFF. The CDR3 bases are TGTGTCAGCAGCCAGGCTCTATCGAATGAGCAGTTCTTC. This chain uses TRBV3-1 with TRBJ2-1; D gene unclear. CDR1 is LGHDT, CDR2 YNNKEL, per germline (reference sequence). The CDR3 length is 13 residues.

The V and J genes are TRBV7-2 and TRBJ2-7; TRBD1 is a possible D gene (5 bases). Germline V gene lookup returns CDR1 SGHTA and CDR2 FQGNSA. Trimming cost V 5 bases and J 3 bases, with 17 bases left between them. This CDR3 is 15 amino acids long. CDR3 loop: CASSARGQPSYEQYF. Here the CDR3 DNA reads TGTGCCAGCAGCGCAAGGGGCCAGCCAAGCTACGAGCAGTACTTC.

This clonotype has a handful of counts. The V gene is TRBV29-1, the J gene TRBJ2-1; TRBD2 matches 8 bases. Germline trimming cut 7 bases from V and 2 bases from J; bases unmatched to any gene: 16. The germline V gene encodes CDR1 SQVTM and CDR2 ANQGSEA. The CDR3 totals 17 residues. The CDR3 DNA reads TGCAGCGGCCTCTCCGGGGGGGGACTGGCTACCTACAATGAGCAGTTCTTC. Translation gives CSGLSGGGLATYNEQFF.

The chain recombines TRBV2 with TRBJ1-6; D might be TRBD1 (5 bases). The CDR3 runs to 16 residues. The germline V gene has CDR1 SNHLY and CDR2 FYNNEI. V was shortened by 3 bases and J by 7 bases, with 16 bases between the two germline ends. The CDR3 nucleotides read TGTGCCAGCAGTGATTTGACAGCAGGGATGAATTCACCCCTCCACTTT. Its translation is CASSDLTAGMNSPLHF.

J is TRBJ2-1 and V is TRBV27, with 9 positions matching TRBD2. The CDR3 loop spans 15 amino acids. Germline V gives CDR1 MNHEY, CDR2 SMNVEV (reference sequence). J was trimmed by 4 bases and V by 4 bases; bases with no gene match: 5. The CDR3 spells CASSSGTSLYNEQFF. The CDR3 DNA is TGTGCCAGCAGTTCCGGGACTAGCTTGTACAATGAGCAGTTCTTC.

The chain links TRBV24-1 to TRBJ2-5, with 8 bases that match TRBD2. Trimming took 5 bases from V and 11 from J; bases not matched to a gene: 15. The length of the CDR3 is 15 residues. Germline V CDR1 and CDR2: KGHDR, SFDVKD. The DNA of the CDR3 is TGTGCCACCAGTGCCCCAGACGGGGGGGTCGATGAGCAGTACTTC. This codes for CATSAPDGGVDEQYF.

V gene TRBV5-1 combines with J gene TRBJ1-2; TRBD1 matches at 8 bases. This CDR3 comprises 18 residues. Germline trimming cut 4 bases from V and 5 bases from J; bases unmatched to any gene: 19. Germline V CDR1 and CDR2: SGHRS, YFSETQ. Here the CDR3 DNA reads TGCGCCAGCAGCCTATCGGTGAGACAGGGGAGCCCCTCTTATGGCTACACCTTC. As protein: CASSLSVRQGSPSYGYTF.

The V call is TRBV30, the J call TRBJ2-4; 9 bases map to TRBD1. The end of the DNA aligns better with TRBJ2-7, so the J call may be wrong. CDR3 length: 14 amino acids. The germline V gene encodes CDR1 GTSNPN and CDR2 SVGIG (reference sequence). CDR3 nucleotide sequence: TGTGCCTGGACCGATGGGACAGGGACGGTCGAGCAGTACTTC. Its protein is CAWTDGTGTVEQYF.